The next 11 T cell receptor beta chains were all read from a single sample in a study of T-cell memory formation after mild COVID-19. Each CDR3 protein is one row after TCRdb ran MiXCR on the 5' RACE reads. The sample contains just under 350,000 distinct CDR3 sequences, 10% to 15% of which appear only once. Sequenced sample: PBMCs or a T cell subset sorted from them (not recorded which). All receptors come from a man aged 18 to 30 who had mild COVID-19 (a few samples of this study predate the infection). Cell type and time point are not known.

CDR3 sequence reads: CASSATDSNSPLHF. The CDR3 DNA sequence: TGCGCCAGCAGCGCAACGGACAGTAATTCACCCCTCCACTTT. The rearrangement joins TRBV4-3 to TRBJ1-6; tentative D call: TRBD1 (6 bases). V was trimmed by 5 bases and J by 6 bases, leaving 11 bases between them. This CDR3 is built from 14 residues. Germline V gene data show CDR1 as LGHNA and CDR2 as YSLEER.

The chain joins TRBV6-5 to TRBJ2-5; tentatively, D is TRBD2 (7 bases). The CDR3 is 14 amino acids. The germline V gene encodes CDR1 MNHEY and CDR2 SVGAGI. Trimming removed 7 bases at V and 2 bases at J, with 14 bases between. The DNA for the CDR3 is TGTGCCAGCACCGACGGGGGGCCGCAAGAGACCCAGTACTTC. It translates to CASTDGGPQETQYF.

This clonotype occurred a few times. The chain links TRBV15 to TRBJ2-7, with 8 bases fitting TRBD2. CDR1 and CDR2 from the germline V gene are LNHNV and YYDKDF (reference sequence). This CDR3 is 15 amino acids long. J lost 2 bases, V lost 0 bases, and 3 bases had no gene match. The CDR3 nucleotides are TGTGCCACCAGCAGAGATAAAGCGGGGGCCTACGAGCAGTACTTC. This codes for CATSRDKAGAYEQYF.

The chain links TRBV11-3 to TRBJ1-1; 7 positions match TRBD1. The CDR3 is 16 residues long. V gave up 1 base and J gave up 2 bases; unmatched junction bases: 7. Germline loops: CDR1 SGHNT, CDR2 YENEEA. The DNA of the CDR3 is TGTGCCAGCAGCTTAGGCTTGGGACAGCCTAACACTGAAGCTTTCTTT. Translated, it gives CASSLGLGQPNTEAFF. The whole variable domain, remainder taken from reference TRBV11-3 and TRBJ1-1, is EAGVVQSPRYKIIEKKQPVAFWCNPISGHNTLYWYLQNLGQGPELLIRYENEEAVDDSQLPKDRFSAERLKGVDSTLKIQPAELGDSAVYLCASSLGLGQPNTEAFFGQGTRLTVV.

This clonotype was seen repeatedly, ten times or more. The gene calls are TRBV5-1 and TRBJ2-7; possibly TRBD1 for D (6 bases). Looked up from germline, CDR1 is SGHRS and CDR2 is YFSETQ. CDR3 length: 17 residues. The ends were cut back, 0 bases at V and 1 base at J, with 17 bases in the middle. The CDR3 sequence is CASSLALGAGPSYEQYF. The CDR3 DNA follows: TGCGCCAGCAGCTTGGCCCTGGGGGCAGGGCCGTCCTACGAGCAGTACTTC.

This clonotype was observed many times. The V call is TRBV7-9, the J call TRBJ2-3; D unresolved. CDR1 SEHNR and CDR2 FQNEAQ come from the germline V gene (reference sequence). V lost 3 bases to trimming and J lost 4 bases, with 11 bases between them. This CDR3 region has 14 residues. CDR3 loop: CASSFSSRADTQYF. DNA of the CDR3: TGTGCCAGCAGCTTCTCCTCTCGAGCAGATACGCAGTATTTT.

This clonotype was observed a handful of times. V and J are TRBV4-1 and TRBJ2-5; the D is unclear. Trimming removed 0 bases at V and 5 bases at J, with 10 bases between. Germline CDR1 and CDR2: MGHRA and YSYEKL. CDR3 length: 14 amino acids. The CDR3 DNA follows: TGCGCCAGCAGCCAAGATTGGCGCTCGGAGACCCAGTACTTC. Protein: CASSQDWRSETQYF.

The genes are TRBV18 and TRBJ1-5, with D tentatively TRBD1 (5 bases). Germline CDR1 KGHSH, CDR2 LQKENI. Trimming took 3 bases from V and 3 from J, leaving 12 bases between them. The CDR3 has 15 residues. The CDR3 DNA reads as TGTGCCAGCTCACCCGCACAGGTCTCCAATCAGCCCCAGCATTTT. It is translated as CASSPAQVSNQPQHF.

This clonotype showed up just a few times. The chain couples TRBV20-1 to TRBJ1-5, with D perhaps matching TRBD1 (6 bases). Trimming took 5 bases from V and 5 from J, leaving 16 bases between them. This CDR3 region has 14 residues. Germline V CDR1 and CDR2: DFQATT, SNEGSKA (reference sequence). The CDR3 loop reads CSAPAGDPHQPQHF. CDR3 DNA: TGCAGTGCTCCCGCAGGGGATCCGCATCAGCCCCAGCATTTT.

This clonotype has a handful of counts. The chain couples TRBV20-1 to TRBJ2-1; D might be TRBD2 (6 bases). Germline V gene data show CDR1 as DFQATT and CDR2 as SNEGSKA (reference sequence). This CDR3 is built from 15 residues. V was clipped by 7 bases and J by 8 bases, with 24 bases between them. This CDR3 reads CSEYDPGRPLDEQFF. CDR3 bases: TGCAGTGAGTATGACCCGGGGAGGCCCTTGGATGAGCAGTTCTTC.

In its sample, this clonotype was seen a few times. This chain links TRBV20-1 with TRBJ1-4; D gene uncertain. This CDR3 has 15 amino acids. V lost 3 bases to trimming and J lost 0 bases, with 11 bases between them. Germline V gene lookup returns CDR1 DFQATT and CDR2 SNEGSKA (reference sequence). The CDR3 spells CSARDYTATNEKLFF. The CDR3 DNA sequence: TGCAGTGCTAGGGACTACACCGCAACTAATGAAAAACTGTTTTTT.